Listed below are T cell receptor beta chains from one sample, sequenced in a study of blood T cells in healthy people across ages. TCRdb passed the 5' RACE reads through MiXCR, listing each CDR3 protein once. The sample carries 1.5 million to 2 million distinct CDR3 sequences, about 30% recorded once. Specimen: blood. These receptor sequences come from a woman aged 25 to 39 in good health. CDR3s include the opening cysteine and the closing phenylalanine or tryptophan. Each record gives: CDR3 length, V gene, D gene, clone size, J gene, CDR3 DNA, CDR3 protein. D genes are given only for firm matches. For some rows the clone size is stated as once, few or many, or as a class when expanded; others skip it.

length: 13
V: TRBV29-1
D: NA
size: NA
J: TRBJ1-5
DNA: TGCAGCGTCCAGGCGGATAGCAATCAGCCCCAGCATTTT
CDR3: CSVQADSNQPQHF

length: 15
V: TRBV5-5
D: NA
size: once
J: TRBJ2-3
DNA: TGTGCCAGCAGCCTCGGCATTCAGGGTCTGGATACGCAGTATTTT
CDR3: CASSLGIQGLDTQYF

length: 12
V: TRBV7-9
D: NA
size: many
J: TRBJ2-3
DNA: TGTGCCAGCAACCCGGTCACAGATACGCAGTATTTT
CDR3: CASNPVTDTQYF

length: 15
V: TRBV12-3/TRBV12-4
D: TRBD1
size: few
J: TRBJ1-4
DNA: TGTGCCAGCAGTTCCCGACAGGGGGTGTCTGAAAAACTGTTTTTT
CDR3: CASSSRQGVSEKLFF

length: 16
V: TRBV12-3/TRBV12-4
D: NA
size: NA
J: TRBJ2-3
DNA: TGTGCCAGCAGCTCGAGGTCGCGGGTGAGTACAGATACGCAGTATTTT
CDR3: CASSSRSRVSTDTQYF

length: 15
V: TRBV27
D: NA
size: NA
J: TRBJ1-2
DNA: TGTGCCAGCAGTCCGACAGCGCGGATGGGCTATGGCTACACCTTC
CDR3: CASSPTARMGYGYTF

length: 15
V: TRBV6-5
D: TRBD2
size: NA
J: TRBJ2-3
DNA: TGTGCCACCCAACCTAGCGGATGGGGGACAGATACGCAGTATTTT
CDR3: CATQPSGWGTDTQYF

length: 13
V: TRBV12-3/TRBV12-4
D: NA
size: few
J: TRBJ2-7
DNA: TGTGCCAGCAGTTTATTCATTGGGAACGAGCAGTACTTC
CDR3: CASSLFIGNEQYF

length: 16
V: TRBV5-1
D: NA
size: few
J: TRBJ2-3
DNA: TGCGCCAGCAGCTTGGGTGGCGGTACTAGCACAGATACGCAGTATTTT
CDR3: CASSLGGGTSTDTQYF

length: 16
V: TRBV6-5
D: NA
size: NA
J: TRBJ2-2
DNA: TGTGCCAGCAGCATTCAGGGAGTAGAGAACACCGGGGAGCTGTTTTTT
CDR3: CASSIQGVENTGELFF

length: 12
V: TRBV30
D: NA
size: NA
J: TRBJ2-5
DNA: TGTGCCTGGAGTGAGGATGGAGAGACCCAGTACTTC
CDR3: CAWSEDGETQYF

length: 14
V: TRBV7-6
D: TRBD1
size: many
J: TRBJ2-7
DNA: TGTGCCAGCAGTTACCAGGACAGGCCCTACGAGCAGTACTTC
CDR3: CASSYQDRPYEQYF

length: 15
V: TRBV6-6
D: TRBD1
size: NA
J: TRBJ1-2
DNA: TGTGCCAGCAGTTCTCCGAGACAGGGAGGTCAGGGCTACACCTTC
CDR3: CASSSPRQGGQGYTF

length: 14
V: TRBV13
D: NA
size: NA
J: TRBJ2-2
DNA: TGTGCCAGCCTAGGACAGAGTACCACCGGGGAGCTGTTTTTT
CDR3: CASLGQSTTGELFF

length: 13
V: TRBV6-6
D: NA
size: many
J: TRBJ1-2
DNA: TGTGCCAGCAGTGTCGGAAGGCCAGGAGACTACACCTTC
CDR3: CASSVGRPGDYTF

length: 13
V: TRBV6-6
D: NA
size: few
J: TRBJ2-3
DNA: TGTGCCAGCATAGGGATAGGCACAGATACGCAGTATTTT
CDR3: CASIGIGTDTQYF

length: 15
V: TRBV5-1
D: NA
size: NA
J: TRBJ2-7
DNA: TGCGCCAGCAGCTCCTCGACGGCGAGCTCCTACGAGCAGTACTTC
CDR3: CASSSSTASSYEQYF

length: 12
V: TRBV12-3/TRBV12-4
D: NA
size: many
J: TRBJ2-1
DNA: TGTGCCAGCAGTTACACGAACAATGAGCAGTTCTTC
CDR3: CASSYTNNEQFF

length: 14
V: TRBV9
D: TRBD2
size: NA
J: TRBJ2-1
DNA: TGTGCCTGCAGCCCCGTTCAAGCGGGAGGTGAGCAGTTCTTC
CDR3: CACSPVQAGGEQFF

length: 14
V: TRBV5-5
D: TRBD2
size: few
J: TRBJ2-1
DNA: TGTGCCAGCAGCGAACTAGCGGGGGCAGGTGAGCAGTTCTTC
CDR3: CASSELAGAGEQFF

length: 13
V: TRBV28
D: NA
size: many
J: TRBJ2-7
DNA: TGTGCCAGCAGTAAAGATCCCACCTACGAGCAGTACTTC
CDR3: CASSKDPTYEQYF

length: 13
V: TRBV2
D: NA
size: once
J: TRBJ2-3
DNA: TGTGCCAGCAGTGTGGTGGTAGCAGATACGCAGTATTTT
CDR3: CASSVVVADTQYF

length: 15
V: TRBV10-3
D: NA
size: NA
J: TRBJ2-5
DNA: TGTGCCATCAGTGAGACTAGTGGGATGGCCGAGACCCAGTACTTC
CDR3: CAISETSGMAETQYF

length: 13
V: TRBV20-1
D: NA
size: few
J: TRBJ2-1
DNA: TGCAGTCTCGGGGCACGGACTGGGGGTGAGCAGTTCTTC
CDR3: CSLGARTGGEQFF

length: 14
V: TRBV28
D: TRBD2
size: NA
J: TRBJ2-5
DNA: TGTGCCAGCAGATGGACTAGCGGGGTGGAGACCCAGTACTTC
CDR3: CASRWTSGVETQYF

length: 12
V: TRBV2
D: NA
size: NA
J: TRBJ2-5
DNA: TGTGCCACCGGACTGGGAAGGGGTGAGCAGTACTTC
CDR3: CATGLGRGEQYF

length: 15
V: TRBV4-1
D: NA
size: NA
J: TRBJ1-4
DNA: TGCGCCAGCAGCCAGATAGGAGTGGGTAATGAAAAACTGTTTTTT
CDR3: CASSQIGVGNEKLFF

length: 14
V: TRBV25-1
D: NA
size: NA
J: TRBJ1-4
DNA: TGTGCCAGCAGTGAATTAGATAGGGGTGAAAAACTGTTTTTT
CDR3: CASSELDRGEKLFF

length: 15
V: TRBV7-2
D: NA
size: NA
J: TRBJ2-5
DNA: TGTACCAGCAGCTCCCCGGGGATCCATCAAGAGACCCAGTACTTC
CDR3: CTSSSPGIHQETQYF

length: 14
V: TRBV5-1
D: TRBD1
size: many
J: TRBJ2-7
DNA: TGCGCCAGCAGCCATGGACAGGTTTCATACGAGCAGTACTTC
CDR3: CASSHGQVSYEQYF

length: 11
V: TRBV20-1
D: NA
size: few
J: TRBJ2-3
DNA: TGCAGTGTCTGGATTCGGCGTACGCAGTATTTT
CDR3: CSVWIRRTQYF

length: 12
V: TRBV7-2
D: NA
size: NA
J: TRBJ2-2
DNA: TGTGCCAGCACCCAACGGGCCGGGGAGCTGTTTTTT
CDR3: CASTQRAGELFF

length: 13
V: TRBV7-6
D: NA
size: NA
J: TRBJ1-3
DNA: TGTGCCAGCAGCCCGTCAGAGGGAAACACCATATATTTT
CDR3: CASSPSEGNTIYF

length: 15
V: TRBV4-2
D: NA
size: NA
J: TRBJ2-7
DNA: TGTGCCAGCAGCCAAGAAGTGAGGGTCCCCTACGAGCAGTACTTC
CDR3: CASSQEVRVPYEQYF

length: 13
V: TRBV12-5
D: NA
size: NA
J: TRBJ2-7
DNA: TGTGCTAGTGGCCCCCCGACAGACTCCGAGCAGTACTTC
CDR3: CASGPPTDSEQYF